This is a list of T cell receptor beta chains from one sample in a study of HIV-infected patients and healthy controls. TCRdb called the 5' RACE reads again in MiXCR, with one record for every CDR3 protein. Here the sample spans about 10,000 distinct CDR3 sequences, around 8% being singletons. Sequenced material: blood. The source is an adult in good health. The CDR3 runs from the conserved cysteine through the conserved F or W. A D gene is named only where the DNA matches it firmly. The size entry is marked missing in some rows and otherwise reads once, few, many or a size class.

TRBV15	-	-	TRBJ2-7	TGTGCCACCAGCAGAGAAATTAGGGGCGAGCAGTACTTC	CATSREIRGEQYF
TRBV5-8	TRBD2	-	TRBJ2-1	TGTGCCACCAGGGGATCTAGCGGGGGCCCGGACAATGAGCAGTTCTTC	CATRGSSGGPDNEQFF
TRBV14	-	few	TRBJ1-4	TGTGCCAGCAGCCAAGTTAATCCGGGGCTCGTCCACACTAATGAAAAACTGTTTTTT	CASSQVNPGLVHTNEKLFF
TRBV19	-	many	TRBJ2-1	TGTGCCATCAGGACGGGGAATGAGCAGTTCTTC	CAIRTGNEQFF
TRBV7-8	-	-	TRBJ2-5	TGTGCCAGCAGCTTTACGAACTTCGGAGAGACCCAGTACTTC	CASSFTNFGETQYF
TRBV24-1	-	medium-sized	TRBJ2-3	TGTGCCACCAGTGATCACAGGAGCACAGATACGCAGTATTTT	CATSDHRSTDTQYF
TRBV28	-	medium-sized	TRBJ2-2	TGTGCCAGCAGCTCGAGACCGGCCGGGGAGCTGTTTTTT	CASSSRPAGELFF
TRBV27	-	many	TRBJ2-2	TGTGCCAGCAGTTACACAGGGTTGGCCACCGGGGAGCTGTTTTTT	CASSYTGLATGELFF
TRBV7-9	TRBD2	medium-sized	TRBJ2-3	TGTGCCAGCAGCTTAGGCACTAGCGGGCTCACAGATACGCAGTATTTT	CASSLGTSGLTDTQYF
TRBV30	TRBD2	medium-sized	TRBJ2-5	TGTGCCTGGAGCCGGATGGGGGGAGGGGTCCAAGAGACCCAGTACTTC	CAWSRMGGGVQETQYF
TRBV20-1	-	-	TRBJ2-1	TGCAGTGCTCTAAAACCGGAGACAGGACTCTACAATGAGCAGTTCTTC	CSALKPETGLYNEQFF
TRBV19	-	few	TRBJ1-4	TGTGCCAGTGGACGAGTTAATAATGAAAAACTGTTTTTT	CASGRVNNEKLFF
TRBV6-1	-	-	TRBJ1-5	TGTGCCAGCACGGGAAGCAATCAGCCCCAGCATTTT	CASTGSNQPQHF
TRBV18	-	many	TRBJ1-4	TGTGCCAGCTCACCGACAGGCGGTTCAACTAATGAAAAACTGTTTTTT	CASSPTGGSTNEKLFF
TRBV10-3	-	-	TRBJ1-1	TGTGCCATCAGTGAGTCGGTCTCCGTGAGGGCTGAAGCTTTCTTT	CAISESVSVRAEAFF
TRBV6-4	TRBD2	-	TRBJ2-1	TGTGCCAGCAGCCCTGGGACTAGCTCCTACAATGAGCAGTTCTTC	CASSPGTSSYNEQFF
TRBV5-6	-	medium-sized	TRBJ2-1	TGTGCCAGCAGCCCGGGACAAATCTACAATGAGCAGTTCTTC	CASSPGQIYNEQFF
TRBV10-2	TRBD2	medium-sized	TRBJ2-1	TGCGCCAGCAGCCTAGCGGGAACCTCCTACAATGAGCAGTTCTTC	CASSLAGTSYNEQFF
TRBV7-6	TRBD1	few	TRBJ1-1	TGTGCCAGCAGCTCAGGTCACCTGGGACAGGGGGCTGAAGCTTTCTTT	CASSSGHLGQGAEAFF
TRBV14	-	medium-sized	TRBJ2-1	TGTGCCAGCAGCCAAGTGTTTAGCTCCTACAATGAGCAGTTCTTC	CASSQVFSSYNEQFF
TRBV12-3/TRBV12-4	-	many	TRBJ2-7	TGTGCCAGCAGTCCTGACTTAAACCCCTACGAGCAGTACTTC	CASSPDLNPYEQYF
TRBV2	-	many	TRBJ1-1	TGTGCCAGCATAATCGAGGGTAGGACTGAAGCTTTCTTT	CASIIEGRTEAFF
TRBV29-1	-	many	TRBJ1-1	TGCATCGGACAAACGGGCACTGAAGCTTTCTTT	CIGQTGTEAFF
TRBV18	-	medium-sized	TRBJ1-1	TGTGCCAGCTCAGTATCGAGGGAGAACACTGAAGCTTTCTTT	CASSVSRENTEAFF
TRBV2	TRBD2	medium-sized	TRBJ2-1	TGTGCCAGCAGAACCCTCGCGGGAGGCCCCAATGAGCAGTTCTTC	CASRTLAGGPNEQFF
TRBV20-1	-	-	TRBJ2-3	TGCAGTGCTCAGTTCACAGATACGCAGTATTTT	CSAQFTDTQYF
TRBV5-4	-	many	TRBJ2-5	TGTGCCAGCAGCCCGCTGGGGGTTTTGCAGACCCAGTACTTC	CASSPLGVLQTQYF
TRBV7-9	-	-	TRBJ1-1	TGTGCCAGCAGCCGTCAGGGTGACACTGAAGCTTTCTTT	CASSRQGDTEAFF
TRBV12-3/TRBV12-4	TRBD1	medium-sized	TRBJ2-1	TGTGCCAGCAGTTTAGGGACAGGGCTAAACAATGAGCAGTTCTTC	CASSLGTGLNNEQFF
TRBV29-1	TRBD1	many	TRBJ2-3	TGCAGCCTCGGGACAGCAGATACGCAGTATTTT	CSLGTADTQYF
TRBV7-9	-	medium-sized	TRBJ2-1	TGTGCCAGCAGCAGACGCCAAGGGGAATACAATGAGCAGTTCTTC	CASSRRQGEYNEQFF
TRBV7-3	-	many	TRBJ2-1	TGTGCCAGCAGCCTCAGGGGGGGGGGTAATGAGCAGTTCTTC	CASSLRGGGNEQFF
TRBV6-6	-	many	TRBJ2-7	TGTGCCAGCAGCGAAGCGACGGGGGCGCGGGAGCAGTACTTC	CASSEATGAREQYF
TRBV5-1	-	many	TRBJ1-1	TGCGCCAGCAGTCAGCAGGGGACTGAAGCTTTCTTT	CASSQQGTEAFF
TRBV25-1	-	many	TRBJ2-3	TGTGCCAGCAGGAAAGGCGGGAGCACAGATACGCAGTATTTT	CASRKGGSTDTQYF
TRBV7-2	TRBD2	-	TRBJ2-7	TGTGCCAGCAGCCTGGGGACTAGCGGGAGGACGGTGGCCTACGAGCAGTACTTC	CASSLGTSGRTVAYEQYF
TRBV28	TRBD1	few	TRBJ1-1	TGTGCCAGCTCTTGGGCGGGCAGGGGGCTGACTGAAGCTTTCTTT	CASSWAGRGLTEAFF
TRBV19	-	many	TRBJ2-5	TGTGCCAGTAGTACCCGGAGGGGTTCCCAAGAGACCCAGTACTTC	CASSTRRGSQETQYF
TRBV3-1	-	many	TRBJ2-1	TGTGCCAGCAGCCAAGTAAGGGGTAGGTGGTTCTTC	CASSQVRGRWFF
TRBV24-1	TRBD2	medium-sized	TRBJ2-3	TGTGCCACCAGTGACTCTAGCGGGAGGGCGATCGCCCGAGATACGCAGTATTTT	CATSDSSGRAIARDTQYF